This TCR beta chain was retrieved from a study of cytomegalovirus exposure and HLA in healthy donors. Germline loops: CDR1 SEHNR, CDR2 FQNEAQ (reference sequence). The CDR3 extends over 14 amino acids. J was trimmed by 3 bases and V by 4 bases; bases with no gene match: 3. This PCR relied on a set of 60 Vbeta primers and 13 Jbeta primers. The table came from immunoSEQ multiplex PCR; TCRdb's copy has only in-frame clones and leaves some out. The sample shows 85,000 to 100,000 clones, approximately 89% of them seen only once. General study points: Later analysis associated a missense DCLRE1C variant with TCR beta V- and J-gene trimming. HLA-A and HLA-B allele assignments for most subjects were reportedly predicted accurately using TCR beta sequences. The authors listed around 150 TCR beta chains as cytomegalovirus-associated.

Points on this clone: The antigen remains unidentified.

Material: PBMCs. The origin of this receptor is a young man in good health and CMV-seropositive. The chain joins TRBV7-9 to TRBJ1-5; 7 bases match TRBD1. CDR3 DNA sequence: TGTGCCAGCAGCTCGGGACAGCTCAATCAGCCCCAGCATTTT. Its protein is CASSSGQLNQPQHF.